This T cell receptor (beta chain) was found in a study of shared clonotypes between healthy human individuals (dated by TCRdb to the early 2020s). Looking at the study overall: A couple of women and a few men aged 18 to 49 years were included in the cohort. To increase sequencing depth and limit assay-specific biases, TCR repertoire library preparation and sequencing were carried out by different laboratories using diverse techniques. Blood TCR repertoires of five healthy adults were deeply sequenced to estimate repertoire size and the extent of clonotype sharing between individuals. Per donor, leukapheresis produced somewhere between about 0.8 and 9.5 billion PBMCs. For each donor, three plates each were used for CD4 naive and CD4 memory, two plates were used for CD8 naive, and one plate was used for CD8 memory. The paper as a whole reports these results and caveats: Because the study included only a small number of donors, the genetic and exposure-history diversity represented was limited. Clonotypes shared by all four sorted-subset donors showed higher generation probabilities than non-shared clonotypes. Sharing across several donors was observed for around 5% of naive CD4, 3% to 4% of naive CD8, over 2% of memory CD4, and about 0.39% of memory CD8 clonotypes. Based on pairwise subsampling, the degree of clonotype sharing among donors was expected to be affected by sequencing depth. Sampling was limited to blood, and TCR repertoires in tissue likely differ from TCR repertoires in blood. Larger estimated clonotype richness was generally found for naive subsets than for memory subsets. Even with the large sequencing depth, rarefaction of the sorted-subset datasets indicated that sequencing was incomplete.

V loses 2 bases, J loses 2 bases, and the germline ends lie 12 bases apart. Its CDR3 holds 15 amino acids, cysteine through phenylalanine. Only CDR3 DNA remains: 45 bases, in frame from the first base. CDR1 ENHRY and CDR2 SYGVKD were looked up in the germline V gene. Donors were healthy HIV-negative adults with no recently reported acute infections or vaccinations. Every donor was a Caucasian adult living in Nashville, Tennessee, USA. Magnetic negative selection was used to enrich CD4+ T cells, after which naive cells were positively selected on CD45RA and the negative fraction became the memory subset. After blood collection by leukapheresis, PBMCs were isolated using Ficoll-Histopaque density gradient centrifugation and then cryopreserved in the vapor phase of liquid nitrogen. Analytical flow cytometry was used to check the purity and quantity of each magnetically sorted T cell population. Genomic DNA was isolated from each sorted fraction and quantified by UV absorbance on a Nanodrop 2000c.

Points on this clone: The clone's antigen remains unknown. No qualities accompany the bases; no much larger clone lies one base away.

Using the deep immunoSEQ assay, multiplex PCR amplified TCR CDR3 regions from genomic DNA. Extracted genomic DNA from each cell subset was distributed evenly across all wells of several immunoSEQ 96-well plates, and each plate was treated as a replicate. For sorted subsets, approximately 190 ng of genomic DNA, equivalent to 30,000 or so T cell genomes, went into each replicate PCR. Purified libraries were quantified with a Qubit 3.0 fluorometer, sized on a Bioanalyzer 2100, and re-quantified with the KAPA Library Quantification kit. Every immunoSEQ 96-well plate was sequenced on a dedicated single-read 150-cycle Illumina NextSeq 550 flow cell. Per the source publication's procedure: The immunoSEQ output contained only junctional sequences without quality scores, so filtering could not match that applied to full-length reads. Sequences were annotated with PyIR, a Python wrapper for IgBLAST v1.9, and V/J genes and CDR3 were assigned using IMGT germline references. Reads were removed for weak V/J assignments (E-value above 1e-6), missing CDR3, stop codons, out-of-frame junctions, or ambiguous translated residues. V3J clonotypes were defined by identical inferred V gene, J gene, and CDR3 amino acid sequence. Percentage overlap between repertoires was calculated by dividing the number of shared unique clonotypes by the size of the smaller repertoire. RTK rarefaction, the Chao1 estimator, and Recon v2.1 estimates of unobserved clonotypes were used to assess repertoire richness. For all TCRbeta clonotypes obtained by the gDNA method from several donors, generation probabilities were computed with OLGA. TCRdb provides this immuneACCESS table in a form limited to in-frame rearrangements. Some clones are lacking; in checked studies, under half of them reflect an unresolved V gene, and why the rest are absent is not known. Clone size and the V and J calls come from that table; the DNA yielded D and trimming. In all, the sample holds around 1.6 million clones, and nearly 99% of those were seen once. About 0.4% of the sample lies in the top ten.

Rearrangement joined TRBV10-3 to TRBJ1-1; 5 matching bases give a weak D call of TRBD1. The sequence was collected from a man younger than 40 in good health. The sample comprised naive CD4+ T cells sorted from blood. What the cell subset or site label conveys for this sample: CD45RA+ positively selected. The CDR3 region: CAISEDRGINTEAFF. In nucleotides, the sequence is TGTGCCATCAGTGAGGATAGGGGTATCAACACTGAAGCTTTCTTT.